A single sample gave rise to the 29 T cell receptor beta chains below, sequenced in a study of blood T cell repertoires in COVID-19. Libraries were prepared by immunoSEQ multiplex PCR; TCRdb keeps only in-frame clonotypes and omits some of them. There are approximately 23,000 clones in the sample; about 90% occur only once, and approximately 2.6% lies in the top ten. What was sequenced was peripheral blood. The receptors were gathered from a man aged 65-85 years with acute or convalescent COVID-19.

This chain joins TRBV6-4 and TRBJ2-1, with 9 bases fitting TRBD2. This CDR3 spans 18 amino acids. The junction had 11 bases not matched to a gene; V was cut back by 5 bases and J by 0 bases. The germline V gene has CDR1 MRHNA and CDR2 SNTAGT. CDR3 residues: CASSITKREVTSYNEQFF. The DNA for the CDR3 is TGTGCCAGCAGTATAACTAAGCGGGAGGTTACCTCCTACAATGAGCAGTTCTTC.

The genes are TRBV19 and TRBJ1-2; 9 positions agree with TRBD1. Per the germline V gene, CDR1 is LNHDA and CDR2 is SQIVND (reference sequence). The CDR3 length is 15 residues. Trimming took 4 bases from V and 6 from J; bases not matched to a gene: 9. CDR3 nucleotide sequence: TGTGCCAGTAGTACGCGGACAGGGGTTTTCGATGGCTACACCTTC. This translates into CASSTRTGVFDGYTF.

This chain uses TRBV6-2 or TRBV6-3 with TRBJ2-7, with 10 bases identical to TRBD2. The ends lost 6 bases at V and 6 bases at J; junction bases unmatched: 14. The CDR3 has 16 residues. Germline V CDR1 and CDR2: MNHEY, SVGEGT. The CDR3 is CASSRFEGSGGSEQYF. The CDR3 DNA follows: TGTGCCAGCAGCAGGTTTGAGGGTAGCGGGGGGTCCGAGCAGTACTTC.

In DNA form, the CDR3 reads TGTGCCAGCAAGGGAGGGAATGGCTACACCTTC. Protein: CASKGGNGYTF. The chain couples TRBV6-5 to TRBJ1-2; D ambiguous. The CDR3 is made up of 11 amino acids. Germline V CDR1 and CDR2: MNHEY, SVGAGI. The V and J ends lost 7 bases and 6 bases respectively, with 9 bases between them.

The V and J genes are TRBV5-5 and TRBJ2-1; 8 positions agree with TRBD2. Germline V CDR1 and CDR2: SGHKS, YYEKEE (reference sequence). The trim removed 2 bases at V and 12 bases at J, leaving 16 bases unmatched. The CDR3 contains 16 residues. As DNA, the CDR3 is TGTGCCAGCAGCTTTCCTCTCGGGAGGGAGGATTATGGGCAGTTCTTC. Its protein product is CASSFPLGREDYGQFF.

The V and J genes are TRBV6-2 or TRBV6-3 and TRBJ2-3; a weak D match, TRBD2 (6 bases). Germline values: CDR1 MNHEY, CDR2 SVGEGT. The germline V and J ends were trimmed by 2 bases and 1 base, with 28 bases remaining between them. This CDR3 contains 21 residues. As DNA, the CDR3 is TGTGCCAGCAGTTACCCTTCCATAGCGGCCGGACACGAATATGGCACAGATACGCAGTATTTT. Its translation: CASSYPSIAAGHEYGTDTQYF.

V gene TRBV30 combines with J gene TRBJ2-2; 8 positions match TRBD1. V shed 2 bases and J 4 bases; nucleotides not matched to a gene: 9. This CDR3 has 16 residues. Per the germline V gene, CDR1 is GTSNPN and CDR2 is SVGIG (reference sequence). CDR3 DNA: TGTGCCTGGAGTCCCCGGGGCAGGGGGCTCACCGGGGAGCTGTTTTTT. The encoded protein is CAWSPRGRGLTGELFF.

This sequence joins TRBV19 and TRBJ1-5; D remains ambiguous. Germline loops: CDR1 LNHDA, CDR2 SQIVND (reference sequence). CDR3 size: 14 residues. V lost 3 bases and J 7 bases, leaving 13 bases between the germline ends. The CDR3 reads CASSMPRTGQPQHF. The CDR3 nucleotides are TGTGCCAGTAGTATGCCCCGGACGGGGCAGCCCCAGCATTTT.

V usage is TRBV2 and J usage is TRBJ1-5; 7 bases fit TRBD1. Per germline, CDR1 SNHLY and CDR2 FYNNEI. CDR3 length equals 15 residues. Unmatched junction bases numbered 7, after V lost 6 bases and J lost 2 bases. CDR3 DNA: TGTGCCAGCAGGAATGATGGACAGGGCAATCAGCCCCAGCATTTT. This encodes CASRNDGQGNQPQHF.

V is TRBV10-2 and J is TRBJ2-3, with 8 bases that match TRBD2. Germline trimming cut 7 bases from V and 3 bases from J; bases unmatched to any gene: 6. CDR1 WSHSY and CDR2 SAAADI come from the germline V gene. The CDR3 is 14 amino acids. CDR3 loop: CASTTRGGTDTQYF. In DNA form, the CDR3 reads TGCGCCAGCACTACCCGGGGGGGGACAGATACGCAGTATTTT.

This clone was observed a handful of times. The rearrangement joins TRBV7-3 to TRBJ2-7; D gene ambiguous. The germline gives CDR1 SGHTA, CDR2 FQGTGA. CDR3 length equals 14 residues. Between the trimmed V and J ends, which lost 3 bases and 5 bases, there was a span of 14 bases. Here the CDR3 DNA reads TGTGCCAGCAGCTTGGTACCGATTTCGGACGAGCAGTACTTC. Its translation: CASSLVPISDEQYF. Together with reference TRBV7-3 and TRBJ2-7, the CDR3 gives the full variable domain: GAGVSQTPSNKVTEKGKYVELRCDPISGHTALYWYRQSLGQGPEFLIYFQGTGAADDSGLPNDRFFAVRPEGSVSTLKIQRTERGDSAVYLCASSLVPISDEQYFGPGTRLTVT.

This clone came up a few times. This chain joins TRBV14 and TRBJ2-7; 12 nucleotides align to TRBD1. This CDR3 has 18 amino acids. J lost 1 base, V lost 4 bases, and 11 bases had no gene match. Germline assignment: CDR1 SGHDN and CDR2 FVKESK. The CDR3 region has the DNA TGTGCCAGCAGCCCGCTTTCCCTGGGACAGGGGGCATCCTACGAGCAGTACTTC. Amino acid sequence: CASSPLSLGQGASYEQYF.

The CDR3 bases are TGTGCCAGCAGTGACAGGGCTGGGGCCAACGTCCTGACTTTC. Its protein product is CASSDRAGANVLTF. The J gene is TRBJ2-6, the V gene TRBV2, with D tentatively TRBD1 (5 bases). In germline, CDR1 is SNHLY, CDR2 FYNNEI. The CDR3 covers 14 residues. Deletions cut 3 bases from V and 2 bases from J, with 5 bases between.

V usage is TRBV6-2 or TRBV6-3 and J usage is TRBJ2-7, with 8 bases identical to TRBD1. The CDR3 has 16 amino acids. Germline CDR1 and CDR2: MNHEY and SVGEGT. The V gene end was trimmed by 0 bases and the J gene end by 5 bases; junction bases not matched to a gene: 9. The CDR3 reads CASSYSRTGLIDEQYF. In DNA form, the CDR3 reads TGTGCCAGCAGTTACTCCCGGACAGGGTTAATAGACGAGCAGTACTTC.

The gene calls are TRBV20-1 and TRBJ1-2; no firm D call. V lost 4 bases and J 8 bases, leaving 17 bases between the germline ends. This CDR3 region has 13 residues. CDR1 is DFQATT and CDR2 is SNEGSKA in the germline V gene (reference sequence). The CDR3 protein is CSAIEETMRGYTF. The CDR3 coding sequence is TGCAGTGCTATTGAGGAAACTATGAGGGGCTACACCTTC.

The rearrangement uses TRBV6-5 and TRBJ1-1; D might be TRBD1 (6 bases). The CDR3 has 16 residues. V lost 2 bases and J lost 0, with 13 bases in between. Per the germline V gene, CDR1 is MNHEY and CDR2 is SVGAGI. The CDR3 sequence is CASSYPMGAVNTEAFF. In DNA, the CDR3 is TGTGCCAGCAGTTACCCCATGGGGGCAGTGAACACTGAAGCTTTCTTT.

This chain joins TRBV3-1 (or the pseudogene TRBV3-2) and TRBJ1-6; D gene ambiguous. This CDR3 spans 16 amino acids. V dropped 3 bases and J dropped 9 bases, with 18 bases sitting between them. The germline V gene encodes CDR1 LGHDT and CDR2 YNNKEL (reference sequence). For the CDR3, the DNA is TGTGCCAGCAGCCACGAACTCCGGTCGCTTGGTTCACCCCTCCACTTT. Translated: CASSHELRSLGSPLHF.

This clone was observed a handful of times. The rearrangement joins TRBV6-2 or TRBV6-3 to TRBJ2-4; 15 bases line up with TRBD2. The CDR3 covers 17 residues. V lost 4 bases to trimming and J lost 6 bases; unmatched junction nucleotides: 7. Looked up from germline, CDR1 is MNHEY and CDR2 is SVGEGT. The CDR3 here is CASSSGTSGGMRNIQYF. The CDR3 bases are TGTGCCAGCAGTTCCGGGACTAGCGGGGGGATGAGAAACATTCAGTACTTC.

V and J are TRBV5-1 and TRBJ1-4; 7 nucleotides agree with TRBD1. After removal of 4 bases from V and 7 bases from J, the junction contained 13 bases not matched to a gene. This CDR3 is built from 16 residues. Germline V lookup: CDR1 SGHRS, CDR2 YFSETQ. CDR3 DNA: TGCGCCAGCAGCCTACCTGAGACAGGGCTCGGTGAAAAACTGTTTTTT. Translating gives CASSLPETGLGEKLFF.

The rearrangement links TRBV5-6 to TRBJ2-1, with 7 bases that match TRBD1. CDR1 is SGHDT, CDR2 YYEEEE, per germline. The ends lost 4 bases at V and 7 bases at J; junction bases unmatched: 5. The CDR3 sequence is 13 residues long. The CDR3 region is CASSTGQSNEQFF. Written as DNA, the CDR3 is TGTGCCAGCAGCACGGGACAGAGTAATGAGCAGTTCTTC.

The chain recombines TRBV29-1 with TRBJ1-2; 9 positions agree with TRBD1. Trimming at V came to 1 base and at J to 5 bases, leaving 5 bases not matched to a gene. CDR1 SQVTM and CDR2 ANQGSEA come from the germline V gene. This CDR3 is 14 amino acids long. The CDR3 bases are TGCAGCGTTGAAGGAACAGGGGGCCGATATGGCTACACCTTC. Translation gives CSVEGTGGRYGYTF.

The chain is built from TRBV28 and TRBJ2-1; 7 bases match TRBD1. This CDR3 is 15 amino acids long. With V trimmed by 3 bases and J by 4 bases, 6 bases remained unmatched. Germline CDR1 reads MDHEN; CDR2 reads SYDVKM. The CDR3, as DNA: TGTGCCAGCAGTTTGGACAGGTACCTTTACAATGAGCAGTTCTTC. Protein: CASSLDRYLYNEQFF.

This rearrangement joins TRBV25-1 to TRBJ2-4; a weak D match, TRBD2 (6 bases). Germline V gene lookup returns CDR1 MGHDK and CDR2 SYGVNS. The V and J ends lost 5 bases and 6 bases respectively, with 14 bases between them. The length of the CDR3 is 14 residues. Written as DNA, the CDR3 is TGTGCCAGCAGTCCCCCCGGGAGTAGAAACATTCAGTACTTC. Residues: CASSPPGSRNIQYF.

This rearrangement joins TRBV15 to TRBJ2-1; D unresolved. CDR1 and CDR2 from the germline V gene are LNHNV and YYDKDF (reference sequence). This CDR3 comprises 13 residues. V was trimmed by 0 bases and J by 7 bases, leaving 7 bases between them. CDR3 protein: CATSRDPKNEQFF. As DNA, the CDR3 is TGTGCCACCAGCAGAGATCCTAAGAATGAGCAGTTCTTC.

The rearrangement joins TRBV12-3 or TRBV12-4 to TRBJ1-5, with D uncertain. The CDR3 covers 12 residues. V was shortened by 3 bases and J by 5 bases, with 5 bases between the two germline ends. Written as DNA, the CDR3 is TGTGCCAGCAGTTTTCGGGATCAGCCCCAGCATTTT. As protein: CASSFRDQPQHF.

This chain joins TRBV9 and TRBJ2-5; a possible D gene is TRBD1 (6 bases). Germline loops: CDR1 SGDLS, CDR2 YYNGEE. The ends were cut back, 2 bases at V and 4 bases at J, with 18 bases in the middle. The CDR3 loop spans 16 amino acids. CDR3 DNA sequence: TGTGCCAGCAGCGTCCAACAGGGAAGGGGAGTAGAGACCCAGTACTTC. The encoded protein is CASSVQQGRGVETQYF.

This clone was observed a few times. This chain connects TRBV29-1 to TRBJ1-2, with D possibly matching TRBD1 (5 bases). Germline V lookup: CDR1 SQVTM, CDR2 ANQGSEA. The CDR3 consists of 14 residues. V dropped 3 bases and J dropped 7 bases, with 18 bases sitting between them. The CDR3 DNA is TGCAGCGTTGACGGGGGGTTGAGTATAGGTGGCTACACCTTC. Encoded protein: CSVDGGLSIGGYTF. The variable domain in full, with the rest retrieved from reference TRBV29-1 and TRBJ1-2, is SAVISQKPSRDICQRGTSLTIQCQVDSQVTMMFWYRQQPGQSLTLIATANQGSEATYESGFVIDKFPISRPNLTFSTLTVSNMSPEDSSIYLCSVDGGLSIGGYTFGSGTRLTVV.

This chain connects TRBV9 to TRBJ2-7, with D possibly being TRBD1 (6 bases). There are 14 residues in the CDR3. Germline CDR1 SGDLS, CDR2 YYNGEE. V was shortened by 3 bases and J by 2 bases, with 12 bases between the two germline ends. The CDR3 DNA follows: TGTGCCAGCAGCGAAAAGACAGGAACCTACGAGCAGTACTTC. It is translated as CASSEKTGTYEQYF.

This clone was counted a single time. V usage is TRBV4-3 and J usage is TRBJ1-4, with 9 positions matching TRBD1. V lost 1 base, J lost 8 bases, and 5 bases stayed unmatched. The CDR3 consists of 15 residues. Looked up from germline, CDR1 is LGHNA and CDR2 is YSLEER. CDR3: CASSQGGTGREKLFF. The DNA of the CDR3 is TGCGCCAGCAGCCAAGGAGGGACAGGGCGGGAAAAACTGTTTTTT.